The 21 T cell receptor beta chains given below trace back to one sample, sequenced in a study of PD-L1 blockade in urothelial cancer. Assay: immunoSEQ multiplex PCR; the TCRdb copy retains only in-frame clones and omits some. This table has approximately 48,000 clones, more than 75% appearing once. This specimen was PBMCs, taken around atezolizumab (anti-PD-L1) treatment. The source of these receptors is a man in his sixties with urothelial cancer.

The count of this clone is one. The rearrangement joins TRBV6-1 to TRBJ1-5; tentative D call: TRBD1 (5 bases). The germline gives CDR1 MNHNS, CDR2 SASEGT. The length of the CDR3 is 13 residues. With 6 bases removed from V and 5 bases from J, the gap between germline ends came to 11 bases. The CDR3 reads CASSGAGDQPQHF. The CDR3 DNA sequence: TGTGCCAGCAGCGGAGCGGGGGATCAGCCCCAGCATTTT.

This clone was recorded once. CDR3 DNA sequence: TGTGCCAGCAGCTTAAGTGGTCCGTACAGGGGGCCCCCTGGCTACACCTTC. Its protein product is CASSLSGPYRGPPGYTF. The genes are TRBV7-2 and TRBJ1-2, with 9 nucleotides matching TRBD1. The germline V gene encodes CDR1 SGHTA and CDR2 FQGNSA. This CDR3 contains 17 residues. The V segment lost 2 bases and the J segment 7 bases; nucleotides outside the gene matches: 14.

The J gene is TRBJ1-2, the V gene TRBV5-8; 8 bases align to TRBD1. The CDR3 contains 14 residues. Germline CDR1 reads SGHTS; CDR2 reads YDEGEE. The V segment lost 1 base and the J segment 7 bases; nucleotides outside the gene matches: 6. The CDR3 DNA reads TGTGCCAGCAGCTTGTGGCAGGGGGCGCGTGGCTACACCTTC. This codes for CASSLWQGARGYTF.

The CDR3 protein is CASSLDRTLYYNEQFF. The CDR3 nucleotides read TGTGCCAGCAGCTTGGACCGGACACTTTACTACAATGAGCAGTTCTTC. The V gene is TRBV5-8, the J gene TRBJ2-1, with a tentative D call TRBD1 (5 bases). With 0 bases removed from V and 3 bases from J, the gap between germline ends came to 13 bases. CDR3 length equals 16 residues. The germline V gene has CDR1 SGHTS and CDR2 YDEGEE. The full variable domain, rest sourced from reference TRBV5-8 and TRBJ2-1, is EAGVTQSPTHLIKTRGQQATLRCSPISGHTSVYWYQQALGLGLQFLLWYDEGEERNRGNFPPRFSGRQFPNYSSELNVNALELEDSALYLCASSLDRTLYYNEQFFGPGTRLTVL.

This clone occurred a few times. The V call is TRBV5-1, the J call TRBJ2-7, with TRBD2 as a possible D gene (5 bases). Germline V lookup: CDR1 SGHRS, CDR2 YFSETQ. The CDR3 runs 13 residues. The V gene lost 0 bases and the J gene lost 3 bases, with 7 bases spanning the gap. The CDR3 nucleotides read TGCGCCAGCAGCTTGGAACGGGGCTACGAGCAGTACTTC. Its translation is CASSLERGYEQYF. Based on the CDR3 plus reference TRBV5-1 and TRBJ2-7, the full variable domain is KAGVTQTPRYLIKTRGQQVTLSCSPISGHRSVSWYQQTPGQGLQFLFEYFSETQRNKGNFPGRFSGRQFSNSRSEMNVSTLELGDSALYLCASSLERGYEQYFGPGTRLTVT.

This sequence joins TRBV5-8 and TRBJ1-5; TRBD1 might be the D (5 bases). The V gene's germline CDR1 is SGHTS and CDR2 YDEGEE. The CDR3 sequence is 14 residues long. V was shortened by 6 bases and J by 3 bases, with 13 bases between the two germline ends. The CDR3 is CASNAGLFNQPQHF. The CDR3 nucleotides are TGTGCCAGCAACGCGGGACTTTTCAATCAGCCCCAGCATTTT.

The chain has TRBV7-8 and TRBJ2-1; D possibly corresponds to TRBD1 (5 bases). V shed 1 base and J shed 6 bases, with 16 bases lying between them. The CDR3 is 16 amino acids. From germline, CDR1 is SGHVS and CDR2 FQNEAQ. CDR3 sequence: CASSLVSAGWGNEQFF. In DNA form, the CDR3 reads TGTGCCAGCAGCTTAGTTTCGGCAGGGTGGGGCAATGAGCAGTTCTTC.

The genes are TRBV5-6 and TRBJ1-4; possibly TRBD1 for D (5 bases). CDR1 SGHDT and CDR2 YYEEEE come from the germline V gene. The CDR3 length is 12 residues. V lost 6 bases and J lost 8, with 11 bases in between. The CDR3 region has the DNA TGTGCCAGCACCCAACGGGGGGAAAAACTGTTTTTT. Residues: CASTQRGEKLFF.

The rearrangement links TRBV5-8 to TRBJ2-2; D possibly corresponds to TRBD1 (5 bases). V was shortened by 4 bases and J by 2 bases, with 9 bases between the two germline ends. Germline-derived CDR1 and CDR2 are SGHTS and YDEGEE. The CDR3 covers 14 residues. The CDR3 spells CASSRGPNTGELFF. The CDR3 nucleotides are TGTGCCAGCAGCAGGGGCCCTAACACCGGGGAGCTGTTTTTT.

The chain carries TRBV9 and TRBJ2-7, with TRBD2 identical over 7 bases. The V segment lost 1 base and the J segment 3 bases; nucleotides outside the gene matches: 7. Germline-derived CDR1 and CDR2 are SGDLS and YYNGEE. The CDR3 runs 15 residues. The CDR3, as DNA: TGTGCCAGCAGCGTAAATCCTAGCGGCCTCTACGAGCAGTACTTC. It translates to CASSVNPSGLYEQYF.

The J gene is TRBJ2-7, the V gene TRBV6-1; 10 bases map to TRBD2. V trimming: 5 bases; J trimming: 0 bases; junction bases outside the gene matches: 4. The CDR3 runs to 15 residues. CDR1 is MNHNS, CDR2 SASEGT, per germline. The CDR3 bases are TGTGCCAGCAGTACCCCTAGCGGGAGCTCCTACGAGCAGTACTTC. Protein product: CASSTPSGSSYEQYF.

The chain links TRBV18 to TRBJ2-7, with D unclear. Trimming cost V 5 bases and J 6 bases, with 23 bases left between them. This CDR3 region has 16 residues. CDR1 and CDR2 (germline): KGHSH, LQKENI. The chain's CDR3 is CASSAGFLGPLGEQYF. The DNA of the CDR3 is TGTGCCAGCTCAGCCGGGTTTCTAGGCCCACTTGGCGAGCAGTACTTC.

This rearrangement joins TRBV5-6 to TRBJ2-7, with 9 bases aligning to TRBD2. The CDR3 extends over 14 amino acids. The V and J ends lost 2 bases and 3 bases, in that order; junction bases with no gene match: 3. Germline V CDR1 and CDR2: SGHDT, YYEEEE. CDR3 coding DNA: TGTGCCAGCAGCTTCTGGCGGGAGGGCTACGAGCAGTACTTC. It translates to CASSFWREGYEQYF.

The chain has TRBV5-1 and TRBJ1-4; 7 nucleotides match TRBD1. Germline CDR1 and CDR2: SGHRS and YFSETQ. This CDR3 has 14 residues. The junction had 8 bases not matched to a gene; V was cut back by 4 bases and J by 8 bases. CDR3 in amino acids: CASSKGQDGEKLFF. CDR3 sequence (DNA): TGCGCCAGCAGCAAAGGACAGGACGGGGAAAAACTGTTTTTT.

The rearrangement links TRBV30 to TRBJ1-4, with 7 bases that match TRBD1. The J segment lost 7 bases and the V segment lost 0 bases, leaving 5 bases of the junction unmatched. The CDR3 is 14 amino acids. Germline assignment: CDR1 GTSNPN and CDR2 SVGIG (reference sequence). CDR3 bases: TGTGCCTGGAGTGTAGGGACAGCCGTTGAAAAACTGTTTTTT. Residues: CAWSVGTAVEKLFF.

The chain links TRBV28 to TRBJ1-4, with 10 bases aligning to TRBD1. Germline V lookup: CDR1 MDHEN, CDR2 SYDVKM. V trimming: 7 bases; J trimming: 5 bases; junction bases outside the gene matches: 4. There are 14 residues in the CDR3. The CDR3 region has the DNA TGTGCCAGCAAGACAGGGGGCCGAAATGAAAAACTGTTTTTT. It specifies CASKTGGRNEKLFF.

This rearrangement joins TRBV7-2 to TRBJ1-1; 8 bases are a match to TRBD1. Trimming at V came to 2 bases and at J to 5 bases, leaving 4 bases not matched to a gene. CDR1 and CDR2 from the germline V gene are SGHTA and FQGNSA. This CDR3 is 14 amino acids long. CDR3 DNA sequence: TGTGCCAGCAGCTTAAATCGACAGGGGACTGAAGCTTTCTTT. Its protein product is CASSLNRQGTEAFF.

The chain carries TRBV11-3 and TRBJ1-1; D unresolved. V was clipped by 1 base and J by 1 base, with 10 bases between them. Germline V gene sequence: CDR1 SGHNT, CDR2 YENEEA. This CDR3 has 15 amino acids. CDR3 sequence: CASSLGTSENTEAFF. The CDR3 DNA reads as TGTGCCAGCAGCTTAGGGACTAGTGAGAACACTGAAGCTTTCTTT.

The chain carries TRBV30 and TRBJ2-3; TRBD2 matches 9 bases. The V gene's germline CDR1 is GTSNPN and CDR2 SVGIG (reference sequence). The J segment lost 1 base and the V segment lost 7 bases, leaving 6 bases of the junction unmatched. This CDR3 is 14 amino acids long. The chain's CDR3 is CASAGGIGTDTQYF. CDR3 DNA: TGTGCCTCTGCGGGGGGGATCGGCACAGATACGCAGTATTTT.

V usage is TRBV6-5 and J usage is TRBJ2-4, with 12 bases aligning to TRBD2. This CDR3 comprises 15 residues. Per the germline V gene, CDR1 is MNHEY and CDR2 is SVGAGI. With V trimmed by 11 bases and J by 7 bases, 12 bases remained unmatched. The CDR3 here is CASKGLAGGRNIQYF. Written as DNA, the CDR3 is TGTGCCTCCAAAGGCCTAGCGGGAGGGCGGAACATTCAGTACTTC.

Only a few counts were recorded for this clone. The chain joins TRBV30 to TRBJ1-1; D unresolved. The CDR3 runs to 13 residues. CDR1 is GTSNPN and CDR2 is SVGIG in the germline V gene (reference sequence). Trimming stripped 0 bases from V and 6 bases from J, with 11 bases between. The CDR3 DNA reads TGTGCCTGGAGTGTAAGGAGTAGCGCTGAAGCTTTCTTT. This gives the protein CAWSVRSSAEAFF.